This TCR beta chain was obtained from a study of early stage breast cancer tumors. CDR1 and CDR2 (germline): MGHRA, YSYEKL. Trimming pared 4 bases from V and 1 base from J, leaving 15 bases between. This CDR3 spans 16 amino acids. Profiling relied on immunoSEQ multiplex PCR, and the TCRdb table lists in-frame clones only, not all of them. Among some 58,000 clones listed, about 74% were seen once. The specimen sequenced was blood. The sequence was collected from a person in their twenties or thirties with breast cancer. This chain links TRBV4-1 with TRBJ2-3; maybe TRBD1 (6 bases). As DNA, the CDR3 is TGCGCCAGCAGCCCAAACAGGGCAAGGGGCACAGATACGCAGTATTTT. Protein product: CASSPNRARGTDTQYF.